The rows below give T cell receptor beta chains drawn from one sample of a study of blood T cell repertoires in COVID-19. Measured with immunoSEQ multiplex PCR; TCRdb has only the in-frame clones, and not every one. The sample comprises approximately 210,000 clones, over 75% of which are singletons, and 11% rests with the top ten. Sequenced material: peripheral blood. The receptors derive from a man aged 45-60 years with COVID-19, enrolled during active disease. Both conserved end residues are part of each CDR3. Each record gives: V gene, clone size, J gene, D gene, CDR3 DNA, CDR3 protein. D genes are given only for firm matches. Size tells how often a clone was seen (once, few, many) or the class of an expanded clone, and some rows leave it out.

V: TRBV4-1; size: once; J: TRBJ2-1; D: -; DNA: TGCGCCAGCAGCCAAGTAAGGGAGGTCGCCTACAATGAGCAGTTCTTC; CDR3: CASSQVREVAYNEQFF
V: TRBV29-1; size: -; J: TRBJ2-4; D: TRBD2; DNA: TGCAGCGTGTGGGGCCCTAGCGGGAGTGACATTCAGTACTTC; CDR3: CSVWGPSGSDIQYF
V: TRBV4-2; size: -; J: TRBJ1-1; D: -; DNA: TGTGCCAGCAGCCAAGATTCTACCAGGCAGAACACTGAAGCTTTCTTT; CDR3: CASSQDSTRQNTEAFF
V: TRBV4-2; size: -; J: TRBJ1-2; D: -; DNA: TGTGCCAGCAGCCAAGATTTAGGGGACTATGGCTACACCTTC; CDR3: CASSQDLGDYGYTF
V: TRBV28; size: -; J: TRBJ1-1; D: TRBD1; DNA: TGTGCCAGCAGACCAGGGGGACCCTTGAACACTGAAGCTTTCTTT; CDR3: CASRPGGPLNTEAFF
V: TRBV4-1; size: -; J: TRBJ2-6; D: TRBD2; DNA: TGCGCCAGCTCGACCAGCGGGAGCGGGGCCAACGTCCTGACTTTC; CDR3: CASSTSGSGANVLTF
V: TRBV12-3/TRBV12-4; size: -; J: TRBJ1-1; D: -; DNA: TGTGCCAGCAGTTTTCGGCAGGGAGCTTTCTTT; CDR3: CASSFRQGAFF
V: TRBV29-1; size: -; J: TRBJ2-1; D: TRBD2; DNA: TGCAGCGTTGATTGGGGACTAGCGGGAGGGGGGGCACACAATGAGCAGTTCTTC; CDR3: CSVDWGLAGGGAHNEQFF
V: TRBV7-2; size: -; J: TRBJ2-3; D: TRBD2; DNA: TGTGCCAGCAGCGCGCCTAGCGGAGCAGATACGCAGTATTTT; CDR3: CASSAPSGADTQYF
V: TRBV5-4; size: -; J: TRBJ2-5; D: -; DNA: TGTGCCAGCAGCTTGTGGCCCAACCAAGAGACCCAGTACTTC; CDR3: CASSLWPNQETQYF
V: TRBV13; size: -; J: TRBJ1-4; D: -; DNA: TGTGCCAGCAGCTTTGGGGGGGCCGAAAAACTGTTTTTT; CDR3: CASSFGGAEKLFF
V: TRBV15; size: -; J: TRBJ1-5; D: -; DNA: TGTGCCACCAGCAGGGACCAAACGGGAAATCAGCCCCAGCATTTT; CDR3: CATSRDQTGNQPQHF
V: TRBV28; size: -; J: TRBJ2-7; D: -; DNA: TGTGCCAGCAGTTCCTCCACAGGGTTGGGCGAGCAGTACTTC; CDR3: CASSSSTGLGEQYF
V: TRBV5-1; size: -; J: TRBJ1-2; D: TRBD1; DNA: TGCGCCAGCAGCTCCACAGACGGACAGGGACAGGGCTACACCTTC; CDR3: CASSSTDGQGQGYTF
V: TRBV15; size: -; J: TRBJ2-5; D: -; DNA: TGTGCCACCAGCAGAGATCGAGAGACCCAGTACTTC; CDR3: CATSRDRETQYF
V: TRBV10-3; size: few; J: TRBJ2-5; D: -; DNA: TGTGCCATCGGGTCAGGGGCAGAGACCCAGTACTTC; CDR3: CAIGSGAETQYF
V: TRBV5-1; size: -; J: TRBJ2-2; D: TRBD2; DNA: TGCGCCAGCAGCTTGGTTGGCGGGGGGGCCGGCGGGGAGCTGTTTTTT; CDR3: CASSLVGGGAGGELFF
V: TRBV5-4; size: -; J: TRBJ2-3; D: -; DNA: TGTGCCAGCAGCGCCGAGGCAGGCACAGATACGCAGTATTTT; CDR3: CASSAEAGTDTQYF
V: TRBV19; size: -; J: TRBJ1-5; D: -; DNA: TGTGCCAGTAGTAGGACGTCGGGGAGCAATCAGCCCCAGCATTTT; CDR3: CASSRTSGSNQPQHF
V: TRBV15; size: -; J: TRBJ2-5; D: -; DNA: TGTGCCACCAGCAGGGACCTTAGCGGCGCCTTGAAGACCCAGTACTTC; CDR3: CATSRDLSGALKTQYF
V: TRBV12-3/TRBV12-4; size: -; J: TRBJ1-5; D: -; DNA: TGTGCCAGTGCGGACGGGAACAATCAGCCCCAGCATTTT; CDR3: CASADGNNQPQHF
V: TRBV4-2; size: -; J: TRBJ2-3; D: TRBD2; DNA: TGTGCCAGCAGCCATCTACTAGCGGGTCTCACAGATACGCAGTATTTT; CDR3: CASSHLLAGLTDTQYF
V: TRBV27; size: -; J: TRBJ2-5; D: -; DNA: TGTGCCAGCAGCCGACCGGGGACCCAGTACTTC; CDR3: CASSRPGTQYF
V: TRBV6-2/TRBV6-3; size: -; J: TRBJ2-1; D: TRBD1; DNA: TGTGCCAGCAGCCCGAGGACAGGGCCTAAGTTGGTTGAGCAGTTCTTC; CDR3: CASSPRTGPKLVEQFF
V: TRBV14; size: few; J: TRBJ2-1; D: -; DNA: TGTGCCAGCAGCCCGAATACCGGGACTGGCTACAATGAGCAGTTCTTC; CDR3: CASSPNTGTGYNEQFF
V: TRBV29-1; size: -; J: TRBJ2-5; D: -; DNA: TGCAGCGCCGGGACACCTCAAGAGACCCAGTACTTC; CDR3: CSAGTPQETQYF
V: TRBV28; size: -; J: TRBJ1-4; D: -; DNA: TGTGCCAGCAGTTTGGGTAGGGGTCAGGGTGAAAAACTGTTTTTT; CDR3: CASSLGRGQGEKLFF
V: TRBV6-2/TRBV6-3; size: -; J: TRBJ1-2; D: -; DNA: TGTGCCAGCAGTCAAGGCGACACCATTGGTGGCTACACCTTC; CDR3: CASSQGDTIGGYTF
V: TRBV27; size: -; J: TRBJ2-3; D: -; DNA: TGTGCCAGCAGACTACAGGGCACAGATACGCAGTATTTT; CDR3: CASRLQGTDTQYF
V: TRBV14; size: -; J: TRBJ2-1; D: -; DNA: TGTGCCAGCAGCTACAGTACGCATGAGCAGTTCTTC; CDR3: CASSYSTHEQFF
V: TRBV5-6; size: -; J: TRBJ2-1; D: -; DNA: TGTGCCAGCAGCGTCGGGTTGAGCTCCTACAATGAGCAGTTCTTC; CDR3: CASSVGLSSYNEQFF
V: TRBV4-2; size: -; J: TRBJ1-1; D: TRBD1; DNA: TGTGCCAGCAGCCAGGACCATACAGGGGTGGACACTGAAGCTTTCTTT; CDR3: CASSQDHTGVDTEAFF
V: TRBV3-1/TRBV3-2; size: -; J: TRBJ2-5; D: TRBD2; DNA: TGTGCCAGCAGCCTTGGGACTAGCGGGGGGTTTGAGACCCAGTACTTC; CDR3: CASSLGTSGGFETQYF
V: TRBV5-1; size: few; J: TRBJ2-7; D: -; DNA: TGCGCCAGCAGCTCAACTAGTGCCTCCTACGAGCAGTACTTC; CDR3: CASSSTSASYEQYF
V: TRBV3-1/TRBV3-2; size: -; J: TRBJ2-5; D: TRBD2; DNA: TGTGCCAGCAGCCACTCTCCTGCGGGAGCGCTGGAGACCCAGTACTTC; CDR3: CASSHSPAGALETQYF
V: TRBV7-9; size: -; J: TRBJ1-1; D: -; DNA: TGTGCCAGCAGACCAGGATTTGAAGCTTTCTTT; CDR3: CASRPGFEAFF
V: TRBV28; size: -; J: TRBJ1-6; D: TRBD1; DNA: TGTGCCAGCAGTTTATTAGTGGGACAGGGCTCCCGAAGCTCCTATAATTCACCCCTCCACTTT; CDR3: CASSLLVGQGSRSSYNSPLHF
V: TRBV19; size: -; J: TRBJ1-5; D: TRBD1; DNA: TGTGCCAGTAGTTCCCTGGGGCTTGGGGGGACAGGGGGCCCCAATCAGCCCCAGCATTTT; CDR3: CASSSLGLGGTGGPNQPQHF
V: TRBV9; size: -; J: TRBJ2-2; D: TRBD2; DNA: TGTGCCAGCAGCGTAGGAGAGCGGCTAGCGGTCACCGGGGAGCTGTTTTTT; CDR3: CASSVGERLAVTGELFF
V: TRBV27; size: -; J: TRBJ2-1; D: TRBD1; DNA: TGTGCCAGCAGCACGGGGACAGGGTCAGGGAATGAGCAGTTCTTC; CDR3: CASSTGTGSGNEQFF
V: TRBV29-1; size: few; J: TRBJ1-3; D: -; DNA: TGCAGCGGCAAAGGGGATGGAAACACCATATATTTT; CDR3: CSGKGDGNTIYF